A single sample gave rise to the 19 T cell receptor beta chains below, sequenced in a study of blood T cell repertoires in COVID-19 (dated by TCRdb to the early 2020s). The library was built by means of the immunoSEQ multiplex PCR assay. In TCRdb, the immuneACCESS table is reduced to in-frame sequences with V and J assigned. These tables do not hold every clone; where another copy was compared, an unresolved V gene accounts for under half, and the others remain unexplained. Here the sample has almost 100,000 clones; approximately 86% occur a single time. The ten largest clones capture about 9.4% of the sample. Sequenced sample: peripheral blood. The receptors derive from a man aged 50 or older with acute or convalescent COVID-19.

CDR3 nucleotide sequence: TGTGCCAGCAGCCAGGACTACCCGTCCAATGAGCAGTTCTTC. It is translated as CASSQDYPSNEQFF. V is TRBV7-9 and J is TRBJ2-1, with D tentatively TRBD2 (6 bases). The CDR3 extends over 14 amino acids. CDR1 and CDR2 (germline): SEHNR, FQNEAQ (reference sequence). The V end was cut by 5 bases, the J end by 6 bases, with 14 bases between.

The chain is built from TRBV2 and TRBJ1-1, with D tentatively TRBD1 (5 bases). This CDR3 region has 14 residues. The ends were cut back, 9 bases at V and 0 bases at J, with 14 bases in the middle. Germline CDR1 reads SNHLY; CDR2 reads FYNNEI. The CDR3, as DNA: TGTGCCAGTACACGGGAGGGACTGAACACTGAAGCTTTCTTT. Its protein is CASTREGLNTEAFF.

The rearrangement links TRBV5-6 to TRBJ2-2, with 12 bases fitting TRBD2. The CDR3 runs 18 residues. Germline V gene data show CDR1 as SGHDT and CDR2 as YYEEEE. With V trimmed by 3 bases and J by 0 bases, 6 bases remained unmatched. The CDR3 sequence: CASSSASGRDANTGELFF. CDR3 DNA sequence: TGTGCCAGCAGCTCGGCTAGCGGGAGGGACGCGAACACCGGGGAGCTGTTTTTT.

This chain uses TRBV18 with TRBJ2-5; D is perhaps TRBD2 (7 bases). The germline V gene encodes CDR1 KGHSH and CDR2 LQKENI. CDR3 length: 16 amino acids. The V and J ends lost 4 bases and 1 base respectively, with 16 bases between them. CDR3 bases: TGTGCCAGCTCACGAGGCAGGGGAGGGGGCCAAGAGACCCAGTACTTC. It yields the protein CASSRGRGGGQETQYF. Full variable domain (rest looked up from reference TRBV18 and TRBJ2-5): NAGVMQNPRHLVRRRGQEARLRCSPMKGHSHVYWYRQLPEEGLKFMVYLQKENIIDESGMPKERFSAEFPKEGPSILRIQQVVRGDSAAYFCASSRGRGGGQETQYFGPGTRLLVL.

The rearrangement links TRBV19 to TRBJ1-1, with 7 nucleotides matching TRBD1. Germline V gene lookup returns CDR1 LNHDA and CDR2 SQIVND (reference sequence). Trimming at V came to 5 bases and at J to 6 bases, leaving 9 bases not matched to a gene. The CDR3 extends over 14 amino acids. The CDR3 DNA is TGTGCCAGTAGTGTGACAGGGTCCCTACCTGAAGCTTTCTTT. As protein: CASSVTGSLPEAFF.

The sample holds one count of this clone. This chain joins TRBV27 and TRBJ1-2, with 7 bases that match TRBD1. CDR3 length: 14 amino acids. The germline gives CDR1 MNHEY, CDR2 SMNVEV (reference sequence). V lost 5 bases and J lost 2; bases outside the gene matches: 5. The CDR3 is CASSNTGENYGYTF. The CDR3 DNA reads as TGTGCCAGCAGTAACACAGGGGAAAACTATGGCTACACCTTC.

This chain uses TRBV29-1 with TRBJ2-7, with 7 bases matching TRBD2. V lost 5 bases, J lost 0 bases, and 4 bases stayed unmatched. Germline V gene sequence: CDR1 SQVTM, CDR2 ANQGSEA. The CDR3 has 13 residues. The CDR3 DNA sequence: TGCAGCGTTCGGGCGGGAGCCTCCTACGAGCAGTACTTC. Amino acid sequence: CSVRAGASYEQYF.

The rearrangement links TRBV9 to TRBJ2-3; TRBD2 agrees at 7 bases. Germline trimming cut 3 bases from V and 5 bases from J; bases unmatched to any gene: 6. The CDR3 loop spans 14 amino acids. Germline assignment: CDR1 SGDLS and CDR2 YYNGEE. In DNA form, the CDR3 reads TGTGCCAGCAGCGCAGATCCGGGGGGAGATACGCAGTATTTT. This translates into CASSADPGGDTQYF.

V usage is TRBV6-6 and J usage is TRBJ1-2; D possibly corresponds to TRBD1 (6 bases). Deletions cut 6 bases from V and 4 bases from J, with 18 bases between. This CDR3 spans 15 amino acids. CDR1 is MNHNY and CDR2 is SVGAGI in the germline V gene (reference sequence). The CDR3, as DNA: TGTGCCAGCAGCTACACATCTGGGGGCGGCTATGGCTACACCTTC. As protein: CASSYTSGGGYGYTF.

The rearrangement links TRBV19 to TRBJ2-1, with 8 bases matching TRBD2. J lost 3 bases, V lost 2 bases, and 9 bases had no gene match. CDR1 and CDR2 (germline): LNHDA, SQIVND (reference sequence). The CDR3 loop spans 17 amino acids. CDR3 loop: CASSITTGRESYNEQFF. DNA of the CDR3: TGTGCCAGTAGTATAACGACCGGGAGGGAGAGCTACAATGAGCAGTTCTTC.

The chain is built from TRBV5-1 and TRBJ2-2; TRBD2 is a possible D gene (7 bases). CDR1 and CDR2 (germline): SGHRS, YFSETQ. The CDR3 runs 17 residues. Deletions cut 4 bases from V and 5 bases from J, with 21 bases between. The CDR3 spells CASSPGSWGGPTGELFF. The CDR3 nucleotides read TGCGCCAGCAGCCCGGGGTCGTGGGGGGGCCCGACCGGGGAGCTGTTTTTT.

The genes are TRBV20-1 and TRBJ2-2, with D uncertain. This CDR3 is built from 12 residues. V shed 3 bases and J shed 3 bases, with 5 bases lying between them. Per germline, CDR1 DFQATT and CDR2 SNEGSKA (reference sequence). The DNA for the CDR3 is TGCAGTGCTAGTTATTACACCGGGGAGCTGTTTTTT. Encoded protein: CSASYYTGELFF.

The chain links TRBV3-1 (or the pseudogene TRBV3-2) to TRBJ2-5; the D gene is possibly TRBD2 (5 bases). Trimming took off 3 bases at V and 5 bases at J, with 10 bases between the two ends. Looked up from germline, CDR1 is LGHDT and CDR2 is YNNKEL (reference sequence). The CDR3 is 13 residues long. This CDR3 reads CASSHRRTETQYF. The CDR3 DNA follows: TGTGCCAGCAGCCATAGGAGGACTGAGACCCAGTACTTC.

Written as DNA, the CDR3 is TGTGCCAGCAGGGACGGGACTAGCGGACGCAATGAGCAGTTCTTC. Translated: CASRDGTSGRNEQFF. The V call is TRBV6-5, the J call TRBJ2-1, with 11 bases matching TRBD2. Germline V gene lookup returns CDR1 MNHEY and CDR2 SVGAGI. The CDR3 consists of 15 residues. V shed 6 bases and J 6 bases; nucleotides not matched to a gene: 7.

This clone was counted a single time. The rearrangement uses TRBV5-1 and TRBJ2-1, with 9 bases lining up with TRBD2. CDR3 size: 15 residues. Germline V CDR1 and CDR2: SGHRS, YFSETQ. After removal of 0 bases from V and 5 bases from J, the junction contained 3 bases not matched to a gene. The CDR3 DNA sequence: TGCGCCAGCAGCTTGGGGGCGGGAGGGAACAATGAGCAGTTCTTC. It encodes CASSLGAGGNNEQFF.

The J gene is TRBJ2-2, the V gene TRBV7-6, with 9 bases fitting TRBD1. V lost 5 bases and J lost 1; bases outside the gene matches: 5. The germline V gene encodes CDR1 SGHVS and CDR2 FNYEAQ. The CDR3 has 16 residues. DNA for the CDR3: TGTGCCAGCAGCACCCTGGACAGGGGGAACACCGGGGAGCTGTTTTTT. Its translation: CASSTLDRGNTGELFF.

This clone showed up just a few times. The CDR3: CASSLRGYEQYF. In DNA form, the CDR3 reads TGTGCCAGCAGCTTACGGGGCTACGAGCAGTACTTC. The rearrangement links TRBV11-2 to TRBJ2-7; a weak D match, TRBD2 (5 bases). The CDR3 is 12 amino acids. Per germline, CDR1 SGHAT and CDR2 FQNNGV. V was shortened by 2 bases and J by 3 bases, with 5 bases between the two germline ends.

V is TRBV2 and J is TRBJ1-5; D is unresolved. Germline CDR1 is SNHLY and CDR2 is FYNNEI. The V end lost 8 bases, the J end lost 3 bases, and 17 bases lay between the germline ends. This CDR3 has 15 amino acids. The CDR3 sequence: CASRDRRTLNQPQHF. The CDR3, as DNA: TGTGCCAGCCGCGATAGACGGACTCTCAATCAGCCCCAGCATTTT.

The chain is built from TRBV6-5 and TRBJ1-2, with 7 bases that match TRBD1. There are 15 residues in the CDR3. CDR1 is MNHEY and CDR2 is SVGAGI in the germline V gene. After removal of 6 bases from V and 3 bases from J, the junction contained 10 bases not matched to a gene. The DNA of the CDR3 is TGTGCCAGCAGCAATGACAGGGCTTCCCACTATGGCTACACCTTC. The encoded protein is CASSNDRASHYGYTF.